This is a list of T cell receptor beta chains from one sample in a study of CD8 T cells in ankylosing spondylitis. One entry per CDR3 protein results from TCRdb running MiXCR on the 5' RACE reads. The profile covers 450,000 to 550,000 distinct CDR3 sequences, with 5.3% appearing a single time and roughly 3.5% taken by the ten largest. The sequencing sample was made of blood, either unsorted or a sorted T cell fraction (not recorded which). The receptor set was obtained from a male donor with ankylosing spondylitis. Both conserved end residues are part of each CDR3. D genes are given only for firm matches. Size tells how often a clone was seen (once, few, many) or the class of an expanded clone, and some rows leave it out.

TRBD1,many,TRBJ1-1,TRBV27,TGTGCCAGCAGCCGAAGGTGGCAGGGGGAGAGGAACACTGAAGCTTTCTTT,CASSRRWQGERNTEAFF
.,many,TRBJ2-1,TRBV6-2/TRBV6-3,TGTGCCAGCAGTTACTCTGACACCCGAGGTAGGCAGTTCTTC,CASSYSDTRGRQFF
TRBD1,many,TRBJ1-1,TRBV5-6,TGTGCCAGCAGCCTCGGACAGGGTCCCACTGAAGCTTTCTTT,CASSLGQGPTEAFF
.,many,TRBJ2-5,TRBV29-1,TGCAGCGTTTGGGGGAACGAGGAGACCCAGTACTTC,CSVWGNEETQYF
TRBD2,.,TRBJ2-7,TRBV28,TGTGCCAGCAGTTTCCCCAATCCCGGGGGGGAGCAGTACTTC,CASSFPNPGGEQYF
.,many,TRBJ2-1,TRBV2,TGTGCCAGCAGTGCCGGGTGGTATGGGGATGAGCAGTTCTTC,CASSAGWYGDEQFF
.,few,TRBJ2-3,TRBV20-1,TGCAGTGGGGCCAGGGGGGGGGCAATCCTCGGGGATACGCAGTATTTT,CSGARGGAILGDTQYF
.,many,TRBJ2-2,TRBV5-1,TGCGCCAGCAGCTTGGCCTCCCGCCAGGGGCGGAACACCGGGGAGCTGTTTTTT,CASSLASRQGRNTGELFF
.,many,TRBJ2-7,TRBV27,TGTGCCAGCGAGTCCGTAATGCCCTACGAGCAGTACTTC,CASESVMPYEQYF
.,many,TRBJ2-3,TRBV9,TGTGCCAGCAGCGGGGGACCCTGGGATACGCAGTATTTT,CASSGGPWDTQYF
TRBD1,few,TRBJ2-7,TRBV29-1,TGCAGCGCAATGACAGGGACAGTCTACGAGCAGTACTTC,CSAMTGTVYEQYF
.,many,TRBJ1-2,TRBV6-2/TRBV6-3,TGTGCCAGCAGTCGCCCAGAGGGCAGGCCTGGCTTC,CASSRPEGRPGF
TRBD2,many,TRBJ2-3,TRBV20-1,TGCAGTGCTGGCAGGAGGACTAGCGATCAGTATTTT,CSAGRRTSDQYF
.,many,TRBJ2-1,TRBV18,TGTGCCAGCTCCCCCTACTCCGGTAACTACAATGAGCAGTTCTTC,CASSPYSGNYNEQFF
.,few,TRBJ2-5,TRBV3-1,TGTGCCAGCAGCCAGACCCGGGGCTCCCCGTGGGAGACCCAGTACTTC,CASSQTRGSPWETQYF
TRBD1,many,TRBJ1-1,TRBV7-9,TGTGCCAGCGGGGACAGGGTTTATGCTGAAGCTTTCTTT,CASGDRVYAEAFF